These 27 T cell receptor beta chains were all obtained from the same sample, sequenced in a study of spatial heterogeneity in lung cancer. Using its own MiXCR run on the 5' RACE reads, TCRdb lists one record per CDR3 protein. The repertoire holds roughly 23,000 distinct CDR3 sequences, roughly 4.7% seen once, with about 5.5% in the top ten. Time point defined: sample taken at primary tumor resection. The source material was PBMCs, sampled at surgery. The receptors here all came from a male donor with early-stage non-small cell lung cancer.

This clonotype is medium-sized (0.01 to 0.1%). CDR3 in amino acids: CASRERDYEQYF. The CDR3 DNA reads as TGTGCCAGCAGGGAAAGGGACTACGAGCAGTACTTC. V gene TRBV28 combines with J gene TRBJ2-7; D is undetermined. CDR3 length: 12 residues. Trimming removed 6 bases from V and 3 bases from J, with 9 bases in between. Germline-derived CDR1 and CDR2 are MDHEN and SYDVKM. Supplemented by reference TRBV28 and TRBJ2-7, the full variable domain reads DVKVTQSSRYLVKRTGEKVFLECVQDMDHENMFWYRQDPGLGLRLIYFSYDVKMKEKGDIPEGYSVSREKKERFSLILESASTNQTSMYLCASRERDYEQYFGPGTRLTVT.

The table lists this clonotype with many counts. This chain uses TRBV6-6 with TRBJ2-6; TRBD2 is a possible D gene (6 bases). This CDR3 contains 20 residues. V lost 6 bases and J lost 2, with 26 bases in between. Germline V gives CDR1 MNHNY, CDR2 SVGAGI (reference sequence). CDR3 sequence (DNA): TGTGCCAGCAGGGGACTTACAGGTGACGGGGCCAGGACTGGGGCCAACGTCCTGACTTTC. This codes for CASRGLTGDGARTGANVLTF.

In its sample, this clonotype was seen many times. V gene TRBV3-1 combines with J gene TRBJ2-5; the match to TRBD1 covers 10 bases. CDR1 and CDR2 (germline): LGHDT, YNNKEL (reference sequence). There are 16 residues in the CDR3. The V gene end was trimmed by 6 bases and the J gene end by 5 bases; junction bases not matched to a gene: 12. CDR3 in DNA: TGTGCCAGCAGACCACCGGGACAGGGGTCCGGGGAGACCCAGTACTTC. Translating it yields CASRPPGQGSGETQYF.

This clonotype was counted many times. The CDR3 sequence is CSAPTSGDNIQYF. The CDR3 bases are TGCAGTGCTCCCACGAGCGGGGATAACATTCAGTACTTC. The rearrangement uses TRBV20-1 and TRBJ2-4; 7 bases align to TRBD2. V shed 5 bases and J 7 bases; nucleotides not matched to a gene: 8. Germline CDR1 reads DFQATT; CDR2 reads SNEGSKA (reference sequence). This CDR3 is built from 13 residues.

Concerning this clonotype: This clone may be a read error of a much larger clone one base away. The V call is TRBV3-1, the J call TRBJ1-2, with D unclear. Germline CDR1 is LGHDT and CDR2 is YNNKEL (reference sequence). Between the trimmed V and J ends, which lost 0 bases and 10 bases, there was a span of 12 bases. There are 13 residues in the CDR3. The CDR3 DNA follows: TGTGCCAGCAGCCAAGATCTTGGGTACGACTACACCTTC. Protein product: CASSQDLGYDYTF.

This clonotype showed up just a few times. The chain uses TRBV6-5 and TRBJ2-1, with 7 bases that match TRBD1. This CDR3 is 15 amino acids long. The germline V gene encodes CDR1 MNHEY and CDR2 SVGAGI. V gave up 5 bases and J gave up 2 bases; unmatched junction bases: 6. This CDR3 reads CASSPEGGTYNEQFF. CDR3 DNA: TGTGCCAGCAGTCCTGAAGGGGGCACCTACAATGAGCAGTTCTTC.

This clonotype was seen repeatedly, ten times or more. V and J are TRBV29-1 and TRBJ1-2; TRBD1 matches at 7 bases. The CDR3 is 12 residues long. Germline V lookup: CDR1 SQVTM, CDR2 ANQGSEA. V was pared by 6 bases and J by 3 bases, with 4 bases of the junction left unmatched. CDR3 residues: CSVDRDYYGYTF. As DNA, the CDR3 is TGCAGCGTCGACAGGGATTACTATGGCTACACCTTC. Combining the CDR3 with reference TRBV29-1 and TRBJ1-2 gives the whole variable domain SAVISQKPSRDICQRGTSLTIQCQVDSQVTMMFWYRQQPGQSLTLIATANQGSEATYESGFVIDKFPISRPNLTFSTLTVSNMSPEDSSIYLCSVDRDYYGYTFGSGTRLTVV.

This clonotype was recorded many times. This chain links TRBV28 with TRBJ1-3; TRBD1 aligns across 7 bases. Germline V gene sequence: CDR1 MDHEN, CDR2 SYDVKM. The V gene end was trimmed by 6 bases and the J gene end by 5 bases; junction bases not matched to a gene: 7. The CDR3 runs 14 residues. CDR3 sequence reads: CASRYQGGRNTIYF. DNA for the CDR3: TGTGCCAGCAGATATCAGGGGGGGAGAAACACCATATATTTT. The whole variable domain, filled in from reference TRBV28 and TRBJ1-3, reads DVKVTQSSRYLVKRTGEKVFLECVQDMDHENMFWYRQDPGLGLRLIYFSYDVKMKEKGDIPEGYSVSREKKERFSLILESASTNQTSMYLCASRYQGGRNTIYFGEGSWLTVV.

V gene TRBV28 combines with J gene TRBJ1-5; no definite D call. This CDR3 contains 16 residues. V was pared by 3 bases and J by 0 bases, with 12 bases between. In germline, CDR1 is MDHEN, CDR2 SYDVKM. In nucleotides, the CDR3 is TGTGCCAGCAGTTTGGGCCCCCTTTATAGCAATCAGCCCCAGCATTTT. This translates into CASSLGPLYSNQPQHF.

This clonotype was recorded many times. This chain connects TRBV5-1 to TRBJ2-5, with 7 bases aligning to TRBD2. Germline values: CDR1 SGHRS, CDR2 YFSETQ. This CDR3 spans 13 amino acids. V shed 7 bases, J shed 1 base, and the junction held 4 bases outside the gene matches. The CDR3 nucleotides read TGCGCCAGCCGTTTAGCGGGCCAAGAGACCCAGTACTTC. It encodes CASRLAGQETQYF.

This clonotype has at least ten counts. The chain couples TRBV6-5 to TRBJ1-2; D is unclear. The CDR3 is 16 amino acids. V lost 8 bases, J lost 4 bases, and 23 bases lay in between. Germline values: CDR1 MNHEY, CDR2 SVGAGI. The CDR3 protein is CASSTSGNPGGYGYTF. The CDR3 DNA sequence: TGTGCCAGCTCGACGTCAGGAAACCCCGGAGGCTATGGCTACACCTTC.

This clonotype was seen repeatedly, ten times or more. This sequence joins TRBV2 and TRBJ1-2; D not certain. Trimming removed 3 bases at V and 2 bases at J, with 7 bases between. Germline V CDR1 and CDR2: SNHLY, FYNNEI. The CDR3 is 13 residues long. In DNA form, the CDR3 reads TGTGCCAGCAGTGAGGGGAACAACTATGGCTACACCTTC. It is translated as CASSEGNNYGYTF.

A remark on this clonotype: A clone one base away is much larger, so this may be a read error. This chain links TRBV6-1 with TRBJ1-4; the D is unclear. CDR3 length equals 15 residues. Germline assignment: CDR1 MNHNS and CDR2 SASEGT. In DNA form, the CDR3 reads TGTGCCAGCAGTGAAGGCCTTTGGGCAAGTGAAAAACCGTTTTTT. It encodes CASSEGLWASEKPFF.

There are a few counts of this clonotype. The chain recombines TRBV6-4 with TRBJ2-2; no firm D call. Deletions cut 6 bases from V and 2 bases from J, with 7 bases between. The germline V gene encodes CDR1 MRHNA and CDR2 SNTAGT. The CDR3 consists of 13 residues. CDR3 amino acids: CASRETNTGELFF. CDR3 bases: TGTGCCAGCAGAGAGACCAACACCGGGGAGCTGTTTTTT.

This clonotype is medium-sized (0.01 to 0.1%) by share. V gene TRBV12-3 or TRBV12-4 combines with J gene TRBJ2-2; TRBD1 matches at 7 bases. The trim removed 2 bases at V and 5 bases at J, leaving 8 bases unmatched. The CDR3 extends over 16 amino acids. CDR3 DNA sequence: TGTGCCAGCAGTTTACCGACAGGGAAGATAACCGGGGAGCTGTTTTTT. Its translation is CASSLPTGKITGELFF.

By sample share, this clonotype is medium-sized. The rearrangement links TRBV28 to TRBJ2-4; D is perhaps TRBD2 (6 bases). The CDR3 totals 12 residues. The V gene's germline CDR1 is MDHEN and CDR2 SYDVKM. Trimming removed 6 bases from V and 12 bases from J, with 15 bases in between. This CDR3 reads CASSSTSLRQYF. Here the CDR3 DNA reads TGTGCCAGCAGCTCGACTAGTTTACGTCAGTACTTC.

The table lists this clonotype with many counts. V and J are TRBV4-2 and TRBJ1-6, with TRBD1 as a possible D gene (6 bases). V lost 1 base, J lost 9 bases, and 16 bases lay in between. CDR3 length: 16 residues. The germline V gene encodes CDR1 LGHNA and CDR2 YNFKEQ. The CDR3 DNA is TGTGCCAGCAGCCAAGCACCACAGGGTTCGGGTTCACCCCTCCACTTT. It translates to CASSQAPQGSGSPLHF.

This clonotype was detected many times. The gene calls are TRBV7-2 and TRBJ1-4; D is unclear. The CDR3 has 15 amino acids. The V gene lost 4 bases and the J gene lost 8 bases, with 17 bases spanning the gap. CDR1 is SGHTA, CDR2 FQGNSA, per germline. The CDR3 nucleotides read TGTGCCAGCAGCTCCCGACCGGGAATTGGGGAAAAACTGTTTTTT. It translates to CASSSRPGIGEKLFF.

This clonotype was detected ten times or more. V gene TRBV6-1 combines with J gene TRBJ2-5, with D tentatively TRBD2 (5 bases). V lost 6 bases and J 0 bases, leaving 14 bases between the germline ends. This CDR3 has 15 amino acids. CDR1 MNHNS and CDR2 SASEGT come from the germline V gene. The CDR3: CASSGRAADQETQYF. CDR3 DNA sequence: TGTGCCAGCAGCGGGCGGGCCGCAGACCAAGAGACCCAGTACTTC.

This clonotype was picked up many times. This sequence joins TRBV5-1 and TRBJ2-7; D is ambiguous. Germline values: CDR1 SGHRS, CDR2 YFSETQ. The V and J ends lost 2 bases and 0 bases respectively, with 6 bases between them. There are 13 residues in the CDR3. The CDR3 bases are TGCGCCAGCAGCTTCCAGTTCTCCTACGAGCAGTACTTC. It yields the protein CASSFQFSYEQYF. The complete variable domain, with remaining parts taken from reference TRBV5-1 and TRBJ2-7, reads KAGVTQTPRYLIKTRGQQVTLSCSPISGHRSVSWYQQTPGQGLQFLFEYFSETQRNKGNFPGRFSGRQFSNSRSEMNVSTLELGDSALYLCASSFQFSYEQYFGPGTRLTVT.

This clonotype appeared many times. This rearrangement joins TRBV5-1 to TRBJ1-3; no firm D call. Between the trimmed V and J ends, which lost 7 bases and 0 bases, there was a span of 5 bases. The length of the CDR3 is 12 residues. Germline V lookup: CDR1 SGHRS, CDR2 YFSETQ. The CDR3 DNA reads as TGCGCCAGCCATGACTCTGGAAACACCATATATTTT. Its translation is CASHDSGNTIYF.

This clonotype was observed many times. The CDR3, as DNA: TGTGCCAGCAGTTTAGCTGGGGGAGGCACTGAAGCTTTCTTT. It codes for CASSLAGGGTEAFF. The genes are TRBV28 and TRBJ1-1; maybe TRBD1 (5 bases). Germline V gene sequence: CDR1 MDHEN, CDR2 SYDVKM. The CDR3 is 14 residues long. Trimming took off 2 bases at V and 4 bases at J, with 11 bases between the two ends.

Many counts were recorded for this clonotype. V is TRBV3-1 and J is TRBJ2-5, with D unclear. CDR3 length equals 13 residues. Trimming removed 2 bases from V and 5 bases from J, with 9 bases in between. Germline CDR1 is LGHDT and CDR2 is YNNKEL (reference sequence). The CDR3 loop reads CASSQLAVETQYF. For the CDR3, the DNA is TGTGCCAGCAGCCAATTGGCAGTCGAGACCCAGTACTTC.

This clonotype has at least ten counts. V gene TRBV29-1 combines with J gene TRBJ2-7; 7 bases are shared with TRBD1. CDR1 is SQVTM and CDR2 is ANQGSEA in the germline V gene. Germline trimming cut 7 bases from V and 4 bases from J; bases unmatched to any gene: 13. CDR3 length: 14 residues. The CDR3 DNA is TGCAGCGGTGCAAGACAGGGTCGACAATACGAGCAGTACTTC. Translating it yields CSGARQGRQYEQYF.

This clonotype was observed at least ten times. This chain links TRBV20-1 with TRBJ2-1; 16 bases agree with TRBD2. CDR1 is DFQATT and CDR2 is SNEGSKA in the germline V gene (reference sequence). V shed 3 bases, J shed 8 bases, and the junction held 4 bases outside the gene matches. The CDR3 has 15 amino acids. Written as DNA, the CDR3 is TGCAGTGCTAGCTCGGGACTAGCGGGAGGGCATGAGCAGTTCTTC. Protein: CSASSGLAGGHEQFF.

The rearrangement links TRBV12-3 or TRBV12-4 to TRBJ1-3; D gene unclear. The V end was cut by 5 bases, the J end by 4 bases, with 9 bases between. The CDR3 covers 13 residues. CDR3 residues: CASSRHGGNTIYF. The CDR3 DNA sequence: TGTGCCAGCAGTCGACACGGGGGAAACACCATATATTTT.

This clonotype has a count of ten or more. V usage is TRBV6-5 and J usage is TRBJ1-4; 11 bases are shared with TRBD1. The V gene's germline CDR1 is MNHEY and CDR2 SVGAGI. Germline trimming cut 5 bases from V and 10 bases from J; bases unmatched to any gene: 12. The CDR3 has 16 amino acids. The CDR3 loop is CASSAWGQGGSGKLFF. CDR3 nucleotides: TGTGCCAGCAGTGCCTGGGGACAGGGGGGGTCTGGAAAACTGTTTTTT.